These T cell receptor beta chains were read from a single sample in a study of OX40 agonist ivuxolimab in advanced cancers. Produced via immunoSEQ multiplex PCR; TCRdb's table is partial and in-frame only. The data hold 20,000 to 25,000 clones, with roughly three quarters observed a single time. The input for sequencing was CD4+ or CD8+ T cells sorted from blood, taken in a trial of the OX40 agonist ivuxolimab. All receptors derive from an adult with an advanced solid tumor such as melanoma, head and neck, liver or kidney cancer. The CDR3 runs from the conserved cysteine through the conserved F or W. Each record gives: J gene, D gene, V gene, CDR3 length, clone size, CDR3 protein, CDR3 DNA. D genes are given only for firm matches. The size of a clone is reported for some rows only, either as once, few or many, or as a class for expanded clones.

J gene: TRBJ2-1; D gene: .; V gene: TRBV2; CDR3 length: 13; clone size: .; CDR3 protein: CASSLLVRNEQFF; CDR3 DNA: TGTGCCAGCAGTTTACTAGTCAGGAATGAGCAGTTCTTC
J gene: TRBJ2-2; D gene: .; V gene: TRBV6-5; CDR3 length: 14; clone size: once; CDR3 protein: CASSYGGYTGELFF; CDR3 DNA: TGTGCCAGCAGTTACGGGGGATACACCGGGGAGCTGTTTTTT
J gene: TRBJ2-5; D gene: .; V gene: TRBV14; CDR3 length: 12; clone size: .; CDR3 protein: CASSQGWETQYF; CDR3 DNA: TGTGCCAGCAGCCAAGGATGGGAGACCCAGTACTTC
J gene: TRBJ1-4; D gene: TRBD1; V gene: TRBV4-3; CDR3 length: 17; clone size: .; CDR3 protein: CASSQGAGGWTNEKLFF; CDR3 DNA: TGCGCCAGCAGCCAAGGAGCAGGGGGTTGGACTAATGAAAAACTGTTTTTT
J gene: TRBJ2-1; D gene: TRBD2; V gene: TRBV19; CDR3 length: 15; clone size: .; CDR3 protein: CASSPSSGPQDEQFF; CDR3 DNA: TGTGCCAGTAGTCCCTCTAGCGGCCCTCAAGATGAGCAGTTCTTC
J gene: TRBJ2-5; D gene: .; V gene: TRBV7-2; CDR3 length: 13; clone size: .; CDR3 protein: CASSLVSGETQYF; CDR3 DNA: TGTGCCAGCAGCTTAGTTTCGGGGGAGACCCAGTACTTC
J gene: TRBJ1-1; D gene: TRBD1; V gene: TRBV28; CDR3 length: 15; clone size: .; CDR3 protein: CASSLSGQGNTEAFF; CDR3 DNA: TGTGCCAGCAGTTTATCGGGACAGGGGAACACTGAAGCTTTCTTT
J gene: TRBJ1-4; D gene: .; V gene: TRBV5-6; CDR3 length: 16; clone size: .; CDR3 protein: CASSWRLAGTNEKLFF; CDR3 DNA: TGTGCCAGCAGCTGGAGGTTGGCGGGAACTAATGAAAAACTGTTTTTT
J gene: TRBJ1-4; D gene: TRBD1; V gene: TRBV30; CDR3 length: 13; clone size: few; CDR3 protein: CAWDRGHGEKLFF; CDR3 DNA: TGTGCCTGGGACAGGGGGCATGGTGAAAAACTGTTTTTT
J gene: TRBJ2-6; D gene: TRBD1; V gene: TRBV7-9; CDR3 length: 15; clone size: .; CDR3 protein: CASSSGQSGANVLTF; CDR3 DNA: TGTGCCAGCAGCTCGGGACAGTCTGGGGCCAACGTCCTGACTTTC
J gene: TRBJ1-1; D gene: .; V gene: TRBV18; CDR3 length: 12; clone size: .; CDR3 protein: CASSGDHTEAFF; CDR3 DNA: TGTGCCAGCTCAGGGGACCACACTGAAGCTTTCTTT
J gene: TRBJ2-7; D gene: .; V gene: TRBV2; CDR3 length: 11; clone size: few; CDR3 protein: CASSEYYEQYF; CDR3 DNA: TGTGCCAGCAGTGAGTACTACGAGCAGTACTTC
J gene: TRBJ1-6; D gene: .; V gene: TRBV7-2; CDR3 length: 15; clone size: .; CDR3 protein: CASSTPGVGGSPLHF; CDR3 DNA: TGTGCCAGCAGCACCCCAGGGGTGGGGGGTTCACCCCTCCACTTT
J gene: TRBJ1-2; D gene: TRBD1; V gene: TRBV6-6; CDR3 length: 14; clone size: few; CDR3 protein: CASSHDGQGNGYTF; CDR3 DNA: TGTGCCAGCAGCCACGACGGACAGGGGAACGGCTACACCTTC
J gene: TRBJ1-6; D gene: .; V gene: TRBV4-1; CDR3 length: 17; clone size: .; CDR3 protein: CASSQGDAASRNSPLHF; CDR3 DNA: TGCGCCAGCAGCCAGGGAGACGCCGCGTCCCGTAATTCACCCCTCCACTTT
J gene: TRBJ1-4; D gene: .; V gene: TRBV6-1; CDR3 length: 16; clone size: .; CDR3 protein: CASSDRGGATNEKLFF; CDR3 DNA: TGTGCCAGCAGTGACAGGGGAGGGGCAACTAATGAAAAACTGTTTTTT
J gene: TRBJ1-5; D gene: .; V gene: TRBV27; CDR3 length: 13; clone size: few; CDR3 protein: CASSPSRGQPQHF; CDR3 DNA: TGTGCCAGCAGTCCCTCCCGGGGTCAGCCCCAGCATTTT
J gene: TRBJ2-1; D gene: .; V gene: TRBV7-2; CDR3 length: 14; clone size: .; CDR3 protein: CASSTRPGLGEQFF; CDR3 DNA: TGTGCCAGCAGCACACGACCCGGCCTTGGTGAGCAGTTCTTC
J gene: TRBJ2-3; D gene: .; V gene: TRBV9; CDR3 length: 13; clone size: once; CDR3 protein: CASSPGAGYTQYF; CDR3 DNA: TGTGCCAGCAGCCCCGGGGCCGGATATACGCAGTATTTT
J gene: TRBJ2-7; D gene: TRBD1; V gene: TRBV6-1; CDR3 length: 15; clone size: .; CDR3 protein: CASSDRKGQGREQYF; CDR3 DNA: TGTGCCAGCAGTGACCGTAAGGGACAGGGGAGGGAGCAGTACTTC
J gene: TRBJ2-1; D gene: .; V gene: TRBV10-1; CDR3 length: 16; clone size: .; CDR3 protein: CASSGSSGFSYNEQFF; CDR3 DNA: TGCGCCAGCAGTGGCTCATCAGGGTTCTCCTACAATGAGCAGTTCTTC
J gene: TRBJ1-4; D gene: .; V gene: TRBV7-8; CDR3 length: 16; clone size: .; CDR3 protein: CASSPERPATNEKLFF; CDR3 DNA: TGTGCCAGCAGCCCCGAACGACCAGCAACTAATGAAAAACTGTTTTTT
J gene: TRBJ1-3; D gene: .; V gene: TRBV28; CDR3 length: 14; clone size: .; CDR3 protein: CASSFRGSGNTIYF; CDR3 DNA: TGTGCCAGCAGTTTTCGGGGATCGGGAAACACCATATATTTT
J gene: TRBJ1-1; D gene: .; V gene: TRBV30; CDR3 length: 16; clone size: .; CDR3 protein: CAWSNWGPRFNTEAFF; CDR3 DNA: TGTGCCTGGAGTAATTGGGGCCCGCGGTTTAACACTGAAGCTTTCTTT
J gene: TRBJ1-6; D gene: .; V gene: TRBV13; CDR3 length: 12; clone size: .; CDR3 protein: CASSLRNSPLHF; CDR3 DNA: TGTGCCAGCAGCCTTCGGAATTCACCCCTCCACTTT
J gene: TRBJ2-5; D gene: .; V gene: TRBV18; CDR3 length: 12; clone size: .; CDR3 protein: CASSPTEGEQYF; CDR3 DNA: TGTGCCAGCTCACCGACAGAAGGAGAGCAGTACTTC
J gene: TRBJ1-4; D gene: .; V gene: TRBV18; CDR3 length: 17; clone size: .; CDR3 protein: CASSPPTGIRTFEKLFF; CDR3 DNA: TGTGCCAGCTCACCACCTACAGGGATCAGAACCTTTGAAAAACTGTTTTTT
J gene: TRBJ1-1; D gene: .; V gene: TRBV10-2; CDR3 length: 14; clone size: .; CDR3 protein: CASSLAYMNTEAFF; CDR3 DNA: TGCGCCAGCAGCCTAGCGTACATGAACACTGAAGCTTTCTTT
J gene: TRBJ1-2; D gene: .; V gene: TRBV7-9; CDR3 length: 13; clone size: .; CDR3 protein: CASSVGQKYGYTF; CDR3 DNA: TGTGCCAGCAGCGTCGGACAGAAGTATGGCTACACCTTC
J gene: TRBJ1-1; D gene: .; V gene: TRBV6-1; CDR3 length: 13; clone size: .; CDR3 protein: CASSGNGNTEAFF; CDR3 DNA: TGTGCCAGCAGTGGGAACGGGAACACTGAAGCTTTCTTT
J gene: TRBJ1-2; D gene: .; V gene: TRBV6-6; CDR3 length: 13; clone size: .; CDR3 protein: CASSYSGTFGYTF; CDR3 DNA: TGTGCCAGCAGTTATTCGGGGACCTTCGGCTACACCTTC
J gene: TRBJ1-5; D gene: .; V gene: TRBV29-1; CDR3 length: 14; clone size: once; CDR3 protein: CSVKGLGASQPQHF; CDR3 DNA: TGCAGCGTTAAGGGGTTGGGGGCATCTCAGCCCCAGCATTTT
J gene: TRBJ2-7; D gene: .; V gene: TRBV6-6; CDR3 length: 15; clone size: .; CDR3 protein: CASSYSTQGSYEQYF; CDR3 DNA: TGTGCCAGCAGTTACTCGACACAGGGCTCCTACGAGCAGTACTTC
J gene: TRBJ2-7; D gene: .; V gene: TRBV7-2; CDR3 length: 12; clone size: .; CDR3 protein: CASSSVPAEQYF; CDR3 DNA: TGTGCCAGCAGCTCTGTCCCCGCCGAGCAGTACTTC
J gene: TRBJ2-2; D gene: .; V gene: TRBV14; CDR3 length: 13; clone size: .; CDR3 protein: CASSQTAPGELFF; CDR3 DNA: TGTGCCAGCAGCCAAACAGCGCCAGGGGAGCTGTTTTTT
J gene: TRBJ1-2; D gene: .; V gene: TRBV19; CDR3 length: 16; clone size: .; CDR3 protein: CASSIDPRRVRKGYTF; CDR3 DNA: TGTGCCAGTAGTATTGATCCTCGACGGGTCCGAAAAGGCTACACCTTC
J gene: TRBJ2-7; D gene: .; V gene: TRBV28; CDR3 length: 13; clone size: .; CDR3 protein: CASRAINRYEQYF; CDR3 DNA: TGTGCCAGCAGGGCGATCAATAGATACGAGCAGTACTTC
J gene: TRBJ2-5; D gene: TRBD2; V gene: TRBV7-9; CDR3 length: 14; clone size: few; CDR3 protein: CAFSRAGGTETQYF; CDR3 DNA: TGTGCCTTCAGCCGGGCGGGAGGCACCGAGACCCAGTACTTC
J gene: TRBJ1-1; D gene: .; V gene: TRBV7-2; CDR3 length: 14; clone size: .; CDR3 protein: CASSPATGNTEAFF; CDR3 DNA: TGTGCCAGCAGCCCCGCGACAGGGAACACTGAAGCTTTCTTT
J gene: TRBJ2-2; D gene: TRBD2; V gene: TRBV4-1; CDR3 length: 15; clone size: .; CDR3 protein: CASSVPGGRSGELFF; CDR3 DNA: TGCGCCAGCAGCGTCCCGGGAGGGAGGTCCGGGGAGCTGTTTTTT
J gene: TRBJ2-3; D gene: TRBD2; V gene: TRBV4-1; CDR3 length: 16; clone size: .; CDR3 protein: CASSPTSGGRADTQYF; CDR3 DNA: TGCGCCAGCAGCCCGACTAGCGGGGGCAGGGCAGATACGCAGTATTTT
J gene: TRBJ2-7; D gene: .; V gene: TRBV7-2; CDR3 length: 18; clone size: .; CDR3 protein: CASSSSRDFLRSSYEQYF; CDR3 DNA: TGTGCCAGCAGCTCGTCCCGGGACTTCCTTAGGAGCTCCTACGAGCAGTACTTC
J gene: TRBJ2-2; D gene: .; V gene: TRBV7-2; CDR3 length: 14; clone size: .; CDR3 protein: CASSLGQNTGELFF; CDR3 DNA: TGTGCCAGCAGCTTAGGGCAGAACACCGGGGAGCTGTTTTTT
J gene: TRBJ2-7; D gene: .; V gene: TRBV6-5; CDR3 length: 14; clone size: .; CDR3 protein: CATRGSRGAYEQYF; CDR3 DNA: TGTGCCACCAGAGGAAGCAGGGGTGCCTACGAGCAGTACTTC
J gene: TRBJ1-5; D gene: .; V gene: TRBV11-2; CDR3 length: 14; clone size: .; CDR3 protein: CASSLGGVNQPQHF; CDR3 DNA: TGTGCCAGCAGCCTCGGGGGTGTCAATCAGCCCCAGCATTTT
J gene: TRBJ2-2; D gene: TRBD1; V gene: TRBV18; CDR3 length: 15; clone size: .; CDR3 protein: CASSPGQGSTGELFF; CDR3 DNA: TGTGCCAGCTCACCAGGACAGGGAAGCACCGGGGAGCTGTTTTTT
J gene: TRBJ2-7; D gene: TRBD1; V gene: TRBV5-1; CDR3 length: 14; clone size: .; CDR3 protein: CASSGGQGAYEQYF; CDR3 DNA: TGCGCCAGCAGCGGGGGACAGGGGGCCTACGAGCAGTACTTC
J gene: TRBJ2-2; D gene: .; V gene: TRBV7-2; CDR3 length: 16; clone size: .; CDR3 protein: CASSLYSSLGSGELFF; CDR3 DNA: TGTGCCAGCAGCCTGTACTCGTCCCTGGGGAGCGGGGAGCTGTTTTTT
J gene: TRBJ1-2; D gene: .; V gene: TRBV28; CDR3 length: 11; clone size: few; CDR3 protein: CASSSGVGYTF; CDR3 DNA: TGTGCCAGCAGTTCAGGGGTCGGCTACACCTTC
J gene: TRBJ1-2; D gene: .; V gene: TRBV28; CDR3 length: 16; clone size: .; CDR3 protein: CASSLPQSSANYGYTF; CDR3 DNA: TGTGCCAGCAGTTTGCCCCAGAGTTCAGCTAACTATGGCTACACCTTC
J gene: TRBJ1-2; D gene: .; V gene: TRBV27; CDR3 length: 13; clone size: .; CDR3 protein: CASSLKGDYGYTF; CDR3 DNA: TGTGCCAGCAGTTTAAAGGGGGACTATGGCTACACCTTC
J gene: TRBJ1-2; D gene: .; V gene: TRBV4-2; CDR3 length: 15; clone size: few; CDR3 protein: CASSQTGGQSYGYTF; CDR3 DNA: TGTGCCAGCAGCCAAACGGGGGGCCAGAGCTATGGCTACACCTTC
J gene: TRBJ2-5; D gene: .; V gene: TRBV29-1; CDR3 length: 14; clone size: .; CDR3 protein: CSVEVTGSRETQYF; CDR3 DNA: TGCAGCGTTGAAGTAACCGGGAGCAGGGAGACCCAGTACTTC
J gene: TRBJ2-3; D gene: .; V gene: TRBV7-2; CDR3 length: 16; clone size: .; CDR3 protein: CASSLEPAAVTDTQYF; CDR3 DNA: TGTGCCAGCAGCTTAGAACCAGCCGCGGTCACAGATACGCAGTATTTT
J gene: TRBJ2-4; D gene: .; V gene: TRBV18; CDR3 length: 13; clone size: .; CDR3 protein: CASSQASKNIQYF; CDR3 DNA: TGTGCCAGCTCACAGGCTTCCAAAAACATTCAGTACTTC
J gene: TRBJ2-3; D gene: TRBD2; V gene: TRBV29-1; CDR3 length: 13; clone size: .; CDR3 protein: CSVGAGEVDTQYF; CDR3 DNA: TGCAGCGTTGGGGCGGGAGAGGTAGATACGCAGTATTTT
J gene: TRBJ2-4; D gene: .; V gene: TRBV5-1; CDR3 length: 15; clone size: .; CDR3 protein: CASSLAWGSKNIQYF; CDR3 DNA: TGCGCCAGCAGCTTGGCCTGGGGTTCCAAAAACATTCAGTACTTC